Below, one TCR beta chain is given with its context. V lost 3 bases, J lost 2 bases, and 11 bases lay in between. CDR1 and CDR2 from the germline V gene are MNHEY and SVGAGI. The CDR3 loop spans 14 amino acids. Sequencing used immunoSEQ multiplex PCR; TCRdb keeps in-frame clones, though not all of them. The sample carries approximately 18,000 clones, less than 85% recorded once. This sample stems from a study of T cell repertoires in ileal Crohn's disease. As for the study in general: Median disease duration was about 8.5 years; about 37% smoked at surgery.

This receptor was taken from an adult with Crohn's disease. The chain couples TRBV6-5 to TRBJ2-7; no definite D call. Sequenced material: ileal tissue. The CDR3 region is CASSYIGIPYEQYF. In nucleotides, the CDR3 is TGTGCCAGCAGTTATATCGGTATTCCCTACGAGCAGTACTTC.